Below, 22 T cell receptor beta chains from the same sample are listed, as sequenced in a study of response to subunit inactivated influenza vaccine. A single record per CDR3 protein comes from TCRdb applying MiXCR to the RT-PCR reads. This sample has 650,000 to 800,000 distinct CDR3 sequences, with roughly 14% found just once. Sequenced material: PBMCs from blood, taken 14 days before vaccination. The receptors shown here come from a man in his fifties or sixties who received an inactivated influenza vaccine.

This sequence joins TRBV20-1 and TRBJ2-3; D gene ambiguous. The V gene's germline CDR1 is DFQATT and CDR2 SNEGSKA (reference sequence). The CDR3 loop spans 14 amino acids. Trimming removed 4 bases at V and 2 bases at J, with 13 bases between. The CDR3 sequence is CSAIPDFNTDTQYF. CDR3 sequence (DNA): TGCAGTGCTATACCGGATTTCAACACAGATACGCAGTATTTT.

V is TRBV20-1 and J is TRBJ2-7, with D perhaps TRBD1 or TRBD2 (5 bases each). Germline CDR1 DFQATT, CDR2 SNEGSKA (reference sequence). V was pared by 0 bases and J by 2 bases, with 17 bases between. The CDR3 is 16 residues long. In DNA form, the CDR3 reads TGCAGTGCTAGAGATCATGGGGGTCCTTTTCCCTACGAGCAGTACTTC. Translation: CSARDHGGPFPYEQYF.

This clonotype has more than one count but fewer than ten. The chain has TRBV7-2 and TRBJ2-2; D is unclear. This CDR3 has 14 amino acids. V was trimmed by 1 base and J by 6 bases, leaving 9 bases between them. Germline lookup yields CDR1 SGHTA and CDR2 FQGNSA. The CDR3, as DNA: TGTGCCAGCAGCTTAGAGTTTGCGGCCGGGGAGCTGTTTTTT. Protein: CASSLEFAAGELFF. The full variable domain, its missing parts supplied by reference TRBV7-2 and TRBJ2-2, is GAGVSQSPSNKVTEKGKDVELRCDPISGHTALYWYRQSLGQGLEFLIYFQGNSAPDKSGLPSDRFSAERTGGSVSTLTIQRTQQEDSAVYLCASSLEFAAGELFFGEGSRLTVL.

Ten or more counts support this clonotype. This sequence joins TRBV7-2 and TRBJ1-1; D may be TRBD1 (6 bases). V was pared by 0 bases and J by 4 bases, with 18 bases between. The CDR3 runs to 17 residues. Germline V gives CDR1 SGHTA, CDR2 FQGNSA. In DNA form, the CDR3 reads TGTGCCAGCAGCTTAGCGCCTCAAACAGGGCCGGGCACTGAAGCTTTCTTT. Its protein is CASSLAPQTGPGTEAFF.

The chain joins TRBV9 to TRBJ2-7; D gene unclear. V lost 1 base and J 0 bases, leaving 11 bases between the germline ends. The germline V gene encodes CDR1 SGDLS and CDR2 YYNGEE. This CDR3 spans 15 amino acids. The CDR3 sequence is CASSVSDGSSYEQYF. Here the CDR3 DNA reads TGTGCCAGCAGCGTATCTGACGGAAGCTCCTACGAGCAGTACTTC.

The chain recombines TRBV20-1 with TRBJ1-1; D is ambiguous. This CDR3 is 13 amino acids long. The V end was cut by 0 bases, the J end by 3 bases, with 8 bases between. Per germline, CDR1 DFQATT and CDR2 SNEGSKA (reference sequence). The CDR3 sequence: CSARDMADTEAFF. The CDR3 bases are TGCAGTGCTAGAGATATGGCAGACACTGAAGCTTTCTTT.

The chain couples TRBV15 to TRBJ2-2; tentative D call: TRBD1 (5 bases). Trimming cost V 6 bases and J 7 bases, with 21 bases left between them. Germline lookup yields CDR1 LNHNV and CDR2 YYDKDF (reference sequence). The CDR3 is made up of 16 amino acids. This chain's CDR3 is CATSPGRASLGGELFF. The CDR3 DNA reads TGTGCCACCAGTCCCGGCAGGGCAAGCCTGGGCGGGGAGCTGTTTTTT.

This clonotype was seen a few times. The gene calls are TRBV11-2 and TRBJ2-1; D perhaps matches TRBD1 (7 bases). The CDR3 loop spans 17 amino acids. Per germline, CDR1 SGHAT and CDR2 FQNNGV. V lost 4 bases, J lost 3 bases, and 19 bases lay in between. DNA of the CDR3: TGTGCCAGCAGCTCAATTGGAGGGGGCATGAGCTACAATGAGCAGTTCTTC. It is translated as CASSSIGGGMSYNEQFF. Drawing the rest from reference TRBV11-2 and TRBJ2-1, the complete variable domain is EAGVAQSPRYKIIEKRQSVAFWCNPISGHATLYWYQQILGQGPKLLIQFQNNGVVDDSQLPKDRFSAERLKGVDSTLKIQPAKLEDSAVYLCASSSIGGGMSYNEQFFGPGTRLTVL.

Only a few counts were recorded for this clonotype. The CDR3: CASSPRDPFYEQYF. In DNA, the CDR3 is TGTGCCAGCAGCCCTCGGGACCCCTTTTACGAGCAGTACTTC. This rearrangement joins TRBV7-2 to TRBJ2-7; D possibly matches TRBD1 or TRBD2 (5 bases each). Germline assignment: CDR1 SGHTA and CDR2 FQGNSA. Trimming removed 5 bases from V and 4 bases from J, with 15 bases in between. This CDR3 comprises 14 residues.

CDR3 region: CASSSAPTSGNIQYF. CDR3 DNA sequence: TGCGCCAGCAGCTCTGCCCCCACTAGCGGGAACATTCAGTACTTC. This chain uses TRBV5-1 with TRBJ2-4; TRBD2 agrees at 9 bases. Germline V gives CDR1 SGHRS, CDR2 YFSETQ. With V trimmed by 3 bases and J by 7 bases, 8 bases remained unmatched. The CDR3 length is 15 residues.

In this sample, this clonotype turned up a few times. The chain is built from TRBV20-1 and TRBJ1-2; 7 nucleotides line up with TRBD1. J gave up 2 bases and V 3 bases, and 6 bases lay outside the gene matches. CDR3 length: 14 residues. CDR1 and CDR2 (germline): DFQATT, SNEGSKA (reference sequence). CDR3 DNA: TGCAGTGCTAGTGGACAGGCGAGGAACTATGGCTACACCTTC. Translating it yields CSASGQARNYGYTF.

This clonotype was observed once. The V and J genes are TRBV7-2 and TRBJ2-1; 15 bases map to TRBD2. In germline, CDR1 is SGHTA, CDR2 FQGNSA. CDR3 length: 23 amino acids. V lost 4 bases and J lost 2; bases outside the gene matches: 21. In DNA form, the CDR3 reads TGTGCCAGCAGCTACTCAGTCGGGACTAGCGGGAGGCTTTGGTCCTACGCCTACAATGAGCAGTTCTTC. Its protein product is CASSYSVGTSGRLWSYAYNEQFF.

The chain has TRBV29-1 and TRBJ2-7, with 9 bases that match TRBD1. CDR3 length: 13 amino acids. V lost 5 bases, J lost 3 bases, and 5 bases stayed unmatched. Germline loops: CDR1 SQVTM, CDR2 ANQGSEA. The CDR3 is CSVLGTGFYEQYF. CDR3 coding DNA: TGCAGCGTTCTGGGGACAGGGTTCTACGAGCAGTACTTC.

The chain links TRBV15 to TRBJ1-2; D is possibly TRBD1 (5 bases). V was pared by 3 bases and J by 3 bases, with 11 bases between. The CDR3 has 14 amino acids. Per the germline V gene, CDR1 is LNHNV and CDR2 is YYDKDF (reference sequence). CDR3 sequence: CATSRDKAYYGYTF. As DNA, the CDR3 is TGTGCCACCAGCAGGGACAAGGCCTACTATGGCTACACCTTC.

This clonotype appeared a few times. The chain employs TRBV6-5 and TRBJ2-3, with a possible D match to TRBD1 (5 bases). The ends were cut back, 2 bases at V and 6 bases at J, with 9 bases in the middle. Looked up from germline, CDR1 is MNHEY and CDR2 is SVGAGI. CDR3 size: 13 residues. The CDR3 here is CASSYGRADTQYF. CDR3 bases: TGTGCCAGCAGTTACGGCAGGGCTGATACGCAGTATTTT.

Only a few counts were recorded for this clonotype. The chain couples TRBV15 to TRBJ2-5, with D tentatively TRBD2 (6 bases). From germline, CDR1 is LNHNV and CDR2 YYDKDF (reference sequence). Trimming took 1 base from V and 7 from J, leaving 16 bases between them. The CDR3 is 15 residues long. CDR3 in amino acids: CATSRGAGPSGTQYF. CDR3 coding DNA: TGTGCCACCAGCAGAGGCGCGGGACCATCGGGGACCCAGTACTTC. Full variable domain (rest looked up from reference TRBV15 and TRBJ2-5): DAMVIQNPRYQVTQFGKPVTLSCSQTLNHNVMYWYQQKSSQAPKLLFHYYDKDFNNEADTPDNFQSRRPNTSFCFLDIRSPGLGDTAMYLCATSRGAGPSGTQYFGPGTRLLVL.

The CDR3 DNA reads TGTGCCAGCAGCCGGACTAGCGGGAGCGCTTACAATGAGCAGTTCTTC. Translation gives CASSRTSGSAYNEQFF. The rearrangement uses TRBV6-1 and TRBJ2-1, with TRBD2 matching over 13 bases. J lost 4 bases, V lost 6 bases, and 6 bases had no gene match. The CDR3 runs 16 residues. The V gene's germline CDR1 is MNHNS and CDR2 SASEGT.

This clonotype occurred many times. The gene calls are TRBV4-3 and TRBJ2-4; maybe TRBD2 (6 bases). Trimming pared 0 bases from V and 8 bases from J, leaving 17 bases between. The CDR3 covers 16 residues. The germline V gene has CDR1 LGHNA and CDR2 YSLEER. In nucleotides, the CDR3 is TGCGCCAGCAGCCAAGACCGACTAGTGCGGGCTGACATTCAGTACTTC. It is translated as CASSQDRLVRADIQYF.

The gene calls are TRBV12-3 or TRBV12-4 and TRBJ2-3, with unresolved D. This CDR3 comprises 11 residues. Trimming took off 5 bases at V and 12 bases at J, with 12 bases between the two ends. The CDR3 is CASSPSKIQYF. Here the CDR3 DNA reads TGTGCCAGCAGTCCTAGTAAGATCCAGTATTTT.

In its sample, this clonotype was seen many times. The V call is TRBV14, the J call TRBJ2-5; D is perhaps TRBD2 (5 bases). Germline loops: CDR1 SGHDN, CDR2 FVKESK. This CDR3 has 13 residues. The V and J ends lost 1 base and 4 bases respectively, with 7 bases between them. This chain's CDR3 is CASSQVRGETQYF. In DNA, the CDR3 is TGTGCCAGCAGCCAAGTCCGGGGAGAGACCCAGTACTTC.

At least ten counts were recorded for this clonotype. V is TRBV2 and J is TRBJ2-5; D is unclear. With 8 bases removed from V and 5 bases from J, the gap between germline ends came to 12 bases. The CDR3 has 12 amino acids. From germline, CDR1 is SNHLY and CDR2 FYNNEI. The CDR3 reads CASEARVETQYF. The CDR3 DNA sequence: TGTGCCAGCGAGGCCCGGGTGGAGACCCAGTACTTC.

This clonotype was found many times. The CDR3 loop is CASSASAYEQYF. CDR3 nucleotides: TGTGCCAGCAGCGCATCAGCCTACGAGCAGTACTTC. V usage is TRBV5-6 and J usage is TRBJ2-7; no clear D. Germline loops: CDR1 SGHDT, CDR2 YYEEEE. This CDR3 is 12 amino acids long. Trimming stripped 4 bases from V and 2 bases from J, with 7 bases between.